This TCR beta chain was retrieved from a study of brain T cells in children with intractable seizures. Profiling relied on immunoSEQ multiplex PCR, and the TCRdb table lists in-frame clones only, not all of them. The table lists around 70,000 clones, approximately 94% of them singletons. Germline loops: CDR1 MNHNS, CDR2 SASEGT. This CDR3 has 15 amino acids. V was clipped by 3 bases and J by 0 bases, with 12 bases between them. Sample: peripheral blood, taken at surgery. The chain couples TRBV6-1 to TRBJ2-7, with a possible D match to TRBD2 (5 bases). The clonotype originates from a boy in the first two years of life with tuberous sclerosis and intractable seizures. DNA of the CDR3: TGTGCCAGCAGTGACACTAGTTACCACTCCTACGAGCAGTACTTC. It specifies CASSDTSYHSYEQYF.